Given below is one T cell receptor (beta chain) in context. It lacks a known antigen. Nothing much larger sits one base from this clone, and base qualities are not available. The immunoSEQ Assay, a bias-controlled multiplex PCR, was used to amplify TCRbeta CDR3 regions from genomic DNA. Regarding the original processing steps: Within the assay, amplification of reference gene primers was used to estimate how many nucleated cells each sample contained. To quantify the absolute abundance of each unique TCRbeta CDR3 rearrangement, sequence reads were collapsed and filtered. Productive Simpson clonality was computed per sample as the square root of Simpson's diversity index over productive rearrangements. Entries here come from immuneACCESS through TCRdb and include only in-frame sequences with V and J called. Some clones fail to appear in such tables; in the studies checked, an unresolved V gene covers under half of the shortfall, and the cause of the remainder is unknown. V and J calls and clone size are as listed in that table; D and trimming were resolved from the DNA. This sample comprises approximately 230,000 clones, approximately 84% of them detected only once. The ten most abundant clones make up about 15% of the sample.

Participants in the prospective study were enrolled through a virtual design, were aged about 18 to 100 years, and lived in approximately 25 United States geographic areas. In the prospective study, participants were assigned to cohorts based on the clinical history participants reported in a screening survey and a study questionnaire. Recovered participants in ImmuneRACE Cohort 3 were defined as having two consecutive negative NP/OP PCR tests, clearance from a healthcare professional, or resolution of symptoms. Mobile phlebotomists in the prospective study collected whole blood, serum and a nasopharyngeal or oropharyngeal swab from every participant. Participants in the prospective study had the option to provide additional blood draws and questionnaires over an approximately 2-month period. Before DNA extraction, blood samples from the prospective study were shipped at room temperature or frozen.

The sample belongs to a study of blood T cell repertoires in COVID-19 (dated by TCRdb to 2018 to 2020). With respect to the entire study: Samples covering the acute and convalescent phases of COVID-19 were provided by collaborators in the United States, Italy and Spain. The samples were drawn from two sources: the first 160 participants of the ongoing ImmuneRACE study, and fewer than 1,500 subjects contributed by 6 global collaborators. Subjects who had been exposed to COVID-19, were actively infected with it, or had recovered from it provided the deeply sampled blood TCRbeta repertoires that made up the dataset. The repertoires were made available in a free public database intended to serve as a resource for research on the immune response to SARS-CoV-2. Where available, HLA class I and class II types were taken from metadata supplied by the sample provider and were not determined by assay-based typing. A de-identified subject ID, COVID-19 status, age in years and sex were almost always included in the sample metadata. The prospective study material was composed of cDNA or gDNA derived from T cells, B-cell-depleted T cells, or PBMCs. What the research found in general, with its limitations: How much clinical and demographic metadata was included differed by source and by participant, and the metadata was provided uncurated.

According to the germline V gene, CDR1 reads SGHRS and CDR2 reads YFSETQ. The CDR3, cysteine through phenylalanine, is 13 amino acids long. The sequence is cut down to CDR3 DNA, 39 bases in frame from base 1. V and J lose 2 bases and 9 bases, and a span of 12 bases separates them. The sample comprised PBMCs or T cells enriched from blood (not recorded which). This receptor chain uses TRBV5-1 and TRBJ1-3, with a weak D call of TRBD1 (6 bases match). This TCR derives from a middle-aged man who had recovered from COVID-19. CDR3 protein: CASSLQGVGTIYF. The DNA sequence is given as TGCGCCAGCAGCTTACAGGGAGTTGGCACCATATATTTT.